This section outlines one T cell receptor beta chain sequence together with its context. The antigen remains undetermined. In germline, CDR1 is SGHRS, CDR2 YFSETQ. V shed 6 bases and J shed 2 bases, with 16 bases lying between them. The CDR3 is made up of 15 amino acids. The PCR ran on 60 Vbeta and 13 Jbeta primers. Libraries were prepared by immunoSEQ multiplex PCR; TCRdb keeps only in-frame clonotypes and omits some of them. The sample lists some 200,000 clones; about four fifths were seen once. This entry belongs to a study of cytomegalovirus exposure and HLA in healthy donors. General study results and limits: Sequencing artifact likely explains a cluster of highly shared sequence variants.

The chain links TRBV5-1 to TRBJ2-3; D is possibly TRBD2 (6 bases). The clonotype was recovered from a woman in her forties or fifties in good health and CMV-seropositive. The sequencing sample was made of PBMCs. In nucleotides, the CDR3 is TGCGCCAGCAAAAGGAGGTGGGGGGACACAGATACGCAGTATTTT. Translation: CASKRRWGDTDTQYF. The whole variable domain, filled in from reference TRBV5-1 and TRBJ2-3, reads KAGVTQTPRYLIKTRGQQVTLSCSPISGHRSVSWYQQTPGQGLQFLFEYFSETQRNKGNFPGRFSGRQFSNSRSEMNVSTLELGDSALYLCASKRRWGDTDTQYFGPGTRLTVL.